The 5 T cell receptor beta chains given below trace back to one sample, sequenced in a study of beta chain features in type 1 diabetes. The entirety of the isolated RNA underwent reverse transcription, so expressed TCRB transcripts were sequenced. TCRdb's copy holds only in-frame clones and misses some; the assay was immunoSEQ multiplex PCR. The table lists about 170,000 clones, 7.8% of them singletons. These TCRs' antigens remain unknown. Study conclusions and caveats: All four CD4+ subsets from Type 1 diabetes patients carried moderately but significantly shorter TCRB CDR3s.

Sequenced sample: central memory CD4+ T cells from blood. These receptors were collected from a woman aged 40 to 49 with type 1 diabetes.

This clone has just one count. The chain has TRBV6-6 and TRBJ2-7; 8 bases are a match to TRBD1. V shed 6 bases, J shed 0 bases, and the junction held 7 bases outside the gene matches. This CDR3 comprises 15 residues. The germline V gene encodes CDR1 MNHNY and CDR2 SVGAGI (reference sequence). CDR3 DNA sequence: TGTGCCAGCAGGAAACAGGGGGAAGGCTCCTACGAGCAGTACTTC. Protein sequence: CASRKQGEGSYEQYF.

This clone showed up just a few times. This chain connects TRBV7-3 to TRBJ2-2, with 8 bases lining up with TRBD2. J gave up 0 bases and V 5 bases, and 5 bases lay outside the gene matches. Germline-derived CDR1 and CDR2 are SGHTA and FQGTGA. This CDR3 region has 16 residues. The CDR3 nucleotides read TGTGCCAGCAGCCCAGTTAGCGGGGCGAACACCGGGGAGCTGTTTTTT. It translates to CASSPVSGANTGELFF.

This chain joins TRBV5-1 and TRBJ2-2, with 7 nucleotides matching TRBD1. V shed 3 bases, J shed 1 base, and the junction held 3 bases outside the gene matches. Germline CDR1 reads SGHRS; CDR2 reads YFSETQ. The CDR3 length is 15 residues. The CDR3 here is CASSSRQGNTGELFF. CDR3 nucleotide sequence: TGCGCCAGCAGCTCCCGACAGGGGAACACCGGGGAGCTGTTTTTT.

This clone has a handful of counts. The rearrangement links TRBV30 to TRBJ1-5; unclear D gene. V gave up 3 bases and J gave up 0 bases, with 6 bases separating them. Germline V gene data show CDR1 as GTSNPN and CDR2 as SVGIG (reference sequence). This CDR3 is 13 amino acids long. The CDR3 sequence is CAWSRYSNQPQHF. The CDR3, as DNA: TGTGCCTGGAGCCGGTATAGCAATCAGCCCCAGCATTTT.

The table lists this clone with a few counts. The chain recombines TRBV19 with TRBJ2-3, with TRBD2 as a possible D gene (6 bases). This CDR3 has 11 residues. The V gene's germline CDR1 is LNHDA and CDR2 SQIVND (reference sequence). Trimming shortened V by 7 bases and J by 6 bases, and 8 bases separated the two germline ends. DNA of the CDR3: TGTGCCAGTAAACGGGAGGATACGCAGTATTTT. This gives the protein CASKREDTQYF.